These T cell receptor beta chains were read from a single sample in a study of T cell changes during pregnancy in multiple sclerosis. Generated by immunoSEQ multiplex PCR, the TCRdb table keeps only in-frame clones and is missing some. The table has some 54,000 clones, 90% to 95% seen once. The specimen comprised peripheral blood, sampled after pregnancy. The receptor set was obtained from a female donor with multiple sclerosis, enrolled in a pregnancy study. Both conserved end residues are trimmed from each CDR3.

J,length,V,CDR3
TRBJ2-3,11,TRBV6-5,ASSLQGANTQY
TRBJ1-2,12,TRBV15,ATSRVGPGVGYT
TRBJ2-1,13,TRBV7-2,ASSSQLAGGYEQF
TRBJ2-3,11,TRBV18,ASSLGGTDTQY
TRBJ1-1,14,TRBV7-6,ASSLTGTGINTEAF
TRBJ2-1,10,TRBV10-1,ASPPKREEQF
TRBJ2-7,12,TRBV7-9,ASSLDRSGEEQY
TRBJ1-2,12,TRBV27,ASSWQAGGYGYT
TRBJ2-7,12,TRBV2,ASSVEAGVNEQY
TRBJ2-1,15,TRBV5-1,ASSLPSGPPSYNEQF
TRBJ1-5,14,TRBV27,ASSPLTDYSNQPQH
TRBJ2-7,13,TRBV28,ASSSTQGLTYEQY
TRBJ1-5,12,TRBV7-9,ASSFDSSNQPQH
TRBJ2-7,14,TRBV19,ASSKSGTGVSYEQY
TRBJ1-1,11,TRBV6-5,ASSYSRQSEAF
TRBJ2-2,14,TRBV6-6,ASSYSGDRVAGELF
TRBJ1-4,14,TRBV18,ASSPLTGATNEKLF
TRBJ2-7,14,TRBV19,ASSIGGASGLYEQY
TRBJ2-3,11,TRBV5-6,ASSGQGLDTQY
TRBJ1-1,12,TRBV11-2,ASSSTGPGTEAF
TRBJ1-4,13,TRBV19,ASSIGGTVNEKLF
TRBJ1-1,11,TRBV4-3,ASRQGMNTEAF
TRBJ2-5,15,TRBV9,ASSVGAMAGGQETQY
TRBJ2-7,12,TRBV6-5,ASSFEQHTYEQY
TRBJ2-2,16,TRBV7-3,ASAQGLAGNPNTGELF
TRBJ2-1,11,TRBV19,ASSIGLGGEQF
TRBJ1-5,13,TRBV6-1,ASSAPTALNQPQH
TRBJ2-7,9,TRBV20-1,SAPRTGEQY
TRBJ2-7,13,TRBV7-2,ASSLDGTFSYEQY
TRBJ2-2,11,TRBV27,ASSLYYTGELF
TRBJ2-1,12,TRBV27,ASRAGGPGDEQF
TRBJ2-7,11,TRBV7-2,ASSLGWEYEQY
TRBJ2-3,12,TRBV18,ASSPPGFTDTQY
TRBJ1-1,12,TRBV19,ASTLGQGFNEAF
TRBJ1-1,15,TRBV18,ASSPRGDGSMNTEAF
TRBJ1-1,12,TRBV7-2,ASSLAGTGVEAF
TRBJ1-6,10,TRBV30,AWPTANSPLH
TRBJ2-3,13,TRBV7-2,ASSLVAGVTDTQY
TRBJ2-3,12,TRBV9,ASSVGPGSDTQY
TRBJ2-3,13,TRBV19,ASSTRQGATDTQY
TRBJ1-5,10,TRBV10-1,ASSLFNQPQH
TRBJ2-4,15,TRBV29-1,SVEGLAGGPGKNIQY
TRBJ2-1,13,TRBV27,ASSPLAGVSIEQF
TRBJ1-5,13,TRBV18,ASSPGQGFMEPQH